Reported below is one T cell receptor (beta chain). In the original processing: Reference gene primers were amplified, and this amplification served to estimate nucleated cell counts. Produced via immunoSEQ multiplex PCR; TCRdb's table is partial and in-frame only. V, J and clone size reflect that table, while D and trimming were determined from the DNA. Counted here are approximately 250,000 clones, approximately 89% occurring once; the ten biggest clones make up approximately 3%. Germline lookup yields CDR1 MDHEN and CDR2 SYDVKM. Deletions cut 5 bases from V and 2 bases from J, with 15 bases between. The CDR3 totals 15 residues. The participants were between about 18 and 90 years old and came from under 25 US areas. Assignment of participants to cohorts was predicated upon participant-reported clinical history. This sample was included in a study of blood T cell repertoires in COVID-19.

This receptor was taken from a man aged 35-49 years who had been exposed to COVID-19. This chain joins TRBV28 and TRBJ2-5; maybe TRBD1 (6 bases). Source material: PBMCs or T cells enriched from blood (not recorded which). The CDR3 bases are TGTGCCAGCAGTAATAGATTTGGACAGCAAGAGACCCAGTACTTC. It encodes CASSNRFGQQETQYF.